The entry below gives a single T cell receptor beta chain sequence along with its context. Its specificity is unknown. At one end the junction does not follow the germline gene, possibly because of a read error. Germline V gives CDR1 SGHRS, CDR2 YFSETQ. The CDR3 covers 15 residues. 5'RACE generated cDNA with 10-nucleotide random UMIs. Each CDR3 protein is one row after TCRdb ran MiXCR on the 5' RACE reads. The sample lists about 20,000 distinct CDR3 sequences, around 9.3% occurring once. This specimen comes from a study of neurological immune-mediated disorders. Overall study findings and caveats: Private repertoires in all groups were suggested by the absence of shared CDR3 amino acid sequences among expanded clones across subjects. In HTLV-1-associated myelopathy, TCR clonal expansion was greatest, whereas multiple sclerosis had the least, falling below healthy controls.

This chain uses TRBV5-1 with TRBJ2-7, with TRBD2 as a possible D gene (5 bases). The sequenced sample consisted of PBMCs. This TCR was sampled from a woman aged 60-75 years with HTLV-1-associated myelopathy (HAM/TSP). The CDR3 loop is CASSLVCSGSYEQYF. The CDR3 DNA reads as TGCGCCAGCAGCTTGGTCTGCAGCGGTTCCTACGAACAGTACTTC.